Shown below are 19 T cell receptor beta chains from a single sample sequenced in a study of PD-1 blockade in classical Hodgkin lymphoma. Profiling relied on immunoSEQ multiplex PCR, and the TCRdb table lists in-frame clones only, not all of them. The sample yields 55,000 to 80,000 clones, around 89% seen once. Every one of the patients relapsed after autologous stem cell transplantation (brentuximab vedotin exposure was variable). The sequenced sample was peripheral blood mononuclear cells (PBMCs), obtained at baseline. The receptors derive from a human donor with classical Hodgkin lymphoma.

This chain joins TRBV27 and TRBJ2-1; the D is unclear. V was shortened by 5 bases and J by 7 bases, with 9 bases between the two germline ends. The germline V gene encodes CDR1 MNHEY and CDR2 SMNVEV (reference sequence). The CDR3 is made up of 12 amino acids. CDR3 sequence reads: CASSNGANEQFF. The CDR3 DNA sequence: TGTGCCAGCAGTAACGGAGCAAATGAGCAGTTCTTC.

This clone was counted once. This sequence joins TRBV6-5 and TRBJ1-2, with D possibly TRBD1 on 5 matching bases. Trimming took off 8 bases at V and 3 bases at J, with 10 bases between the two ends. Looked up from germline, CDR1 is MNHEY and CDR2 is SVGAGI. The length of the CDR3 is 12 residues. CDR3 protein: CASWTGDYGYTF. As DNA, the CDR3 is TGTGCCAGCTGGACGGGGGACTATGGCTACACCTTC.

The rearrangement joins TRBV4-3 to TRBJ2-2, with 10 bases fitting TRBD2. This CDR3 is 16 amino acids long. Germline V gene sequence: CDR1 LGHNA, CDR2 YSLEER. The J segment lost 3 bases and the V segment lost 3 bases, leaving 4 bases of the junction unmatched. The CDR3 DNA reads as TGCGCCAGCAGCCAGAGCGGGGGGGCAGACACCGGGGAGCTGTTTTTT. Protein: CASSQSGGADTGELFF.

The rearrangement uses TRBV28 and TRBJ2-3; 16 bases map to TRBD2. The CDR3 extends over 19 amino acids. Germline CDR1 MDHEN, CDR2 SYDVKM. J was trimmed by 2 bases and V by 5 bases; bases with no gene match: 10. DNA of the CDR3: TGTGCCAGCAGTCCTGGCCCGGGACTAGCGGGGGGGCTCACAGATACGCAGTATTTT. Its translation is CASSPGPGLAGGLTDTQYF. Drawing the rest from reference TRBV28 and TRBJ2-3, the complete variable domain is DVKVTQSSRYLVKRTGEKVFLECVQDMDHENMFWYRQDPGLGLRLIYFSYDVKMKEKGDIPEGYSVSREKKERFSLILESASTNQTSMYLCASSPGPGLAGGLTDTQYFGPGTRLTVL.

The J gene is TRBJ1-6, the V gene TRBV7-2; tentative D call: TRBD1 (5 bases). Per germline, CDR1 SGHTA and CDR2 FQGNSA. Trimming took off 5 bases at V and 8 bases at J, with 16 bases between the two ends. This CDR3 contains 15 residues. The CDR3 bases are TGTGCCAGCAGCCCGTGGGGGGTATTGGATTCACCCCTCCACTTT. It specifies CASSPWGVLDSPLHF.

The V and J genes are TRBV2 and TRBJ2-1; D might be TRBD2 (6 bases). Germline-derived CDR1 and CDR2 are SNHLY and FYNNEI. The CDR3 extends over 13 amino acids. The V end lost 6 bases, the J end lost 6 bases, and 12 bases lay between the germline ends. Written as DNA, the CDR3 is TGTGCCAGCAGGGAGCGGGCCTTCAATGAGCAGTTCTTC. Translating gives CASRERAFNEQFF. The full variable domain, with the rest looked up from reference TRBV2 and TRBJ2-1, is EPEVTQTPSHQVTQMGQEVILRCVPISNHLYFYWYRQILGQKVEFLVSFYNNEISEKSEIFDDQFSVERPDGSNFTLKIRSTKLEDSAMYFCASRERAFNEQFFGPGTRLTVL.

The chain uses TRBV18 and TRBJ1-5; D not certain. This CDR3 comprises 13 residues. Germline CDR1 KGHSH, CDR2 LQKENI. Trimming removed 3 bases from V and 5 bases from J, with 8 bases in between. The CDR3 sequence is CASSPELDQPQHF. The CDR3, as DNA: TGTGCCAGCTCACCGGAGTTGGATCAGCCCCAGCATTTT.

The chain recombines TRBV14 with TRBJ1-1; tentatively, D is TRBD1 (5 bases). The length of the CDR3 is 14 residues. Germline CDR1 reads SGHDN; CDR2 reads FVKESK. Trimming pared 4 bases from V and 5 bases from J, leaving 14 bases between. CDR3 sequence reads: CASSPTFEGTEAFF. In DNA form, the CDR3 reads TGTGCCAGCAGCCCAACTTTCGAGGGGACTGAAGCTTTCTTT.

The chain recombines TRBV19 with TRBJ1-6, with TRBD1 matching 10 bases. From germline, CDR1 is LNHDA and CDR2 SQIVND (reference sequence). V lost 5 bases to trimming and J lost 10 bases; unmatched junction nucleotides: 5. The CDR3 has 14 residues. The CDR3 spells CASSETGGGSPLHF. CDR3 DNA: TGTGCCAGTAGTGAGACAGGGGGCGGATCACCCCTCCACTTT.

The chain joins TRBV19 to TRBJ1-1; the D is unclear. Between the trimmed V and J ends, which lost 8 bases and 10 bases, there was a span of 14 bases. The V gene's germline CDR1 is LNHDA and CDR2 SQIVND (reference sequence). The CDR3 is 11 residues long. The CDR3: CASSGPRSAFF. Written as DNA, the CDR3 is TGTGCCAGTTCCGGTCCGAGATCAGCTTTCTTT.

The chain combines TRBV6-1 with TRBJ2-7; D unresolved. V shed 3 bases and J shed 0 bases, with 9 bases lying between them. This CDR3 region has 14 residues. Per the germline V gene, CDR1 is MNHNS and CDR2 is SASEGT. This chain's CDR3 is CASSDNPSSYEQYF. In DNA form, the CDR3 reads TGTGCCAGCAGTGACAATCCGAGCTCCTACGAGCAGTACTTC.

For the CDR3, the DNA is TGTGCCAGCAGCCAAGAATCAGCTACCTCTCGCACAGATACGCAGTATTTT. This sequence encodes CASSQESATSRTDTQYF. The chain carries TRBV4-2 and TRBJ2-3; D ambiguous. The length of the CDR3 is 17 residues. Trimming pared 0 bases from V and 1 base from J, leaving 14 bases between. The germline gives CDR1 LGHNA, CDR2 YNFKEQ.

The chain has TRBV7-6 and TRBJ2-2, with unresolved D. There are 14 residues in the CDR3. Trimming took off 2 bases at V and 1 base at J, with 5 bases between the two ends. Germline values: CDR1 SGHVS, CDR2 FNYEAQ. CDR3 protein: CASSLQQNTGELFF. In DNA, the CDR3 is TGTGCCAGCAGCTTACAGCAGAACACCGGGGAGCTGTTTTTT.

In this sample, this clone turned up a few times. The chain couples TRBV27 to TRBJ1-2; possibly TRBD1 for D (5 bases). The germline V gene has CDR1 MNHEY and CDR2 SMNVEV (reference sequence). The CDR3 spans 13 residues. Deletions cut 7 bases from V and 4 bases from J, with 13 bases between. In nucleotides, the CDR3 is TGTGCCAGCAAGGGACCATCACCCTATGGCTACACCTTC. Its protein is CASKGPSPYGYTF.

The CDR3 sequence is CASSEPGQGSYGYTF. As DNA, the CDR3 is TGTGCCAGCAGTGAACCTGGACAGGGCAGCTATGGCTACACCTTC. The V gene is TRBV6-1, the J gene TRBJ1-2; 8 bases are a match to TRBD1. Germline-derived CDR1 and CDR2 are MNHNS and SASEGT. V shed 2 bases, J shed 4 bases, and the junction held 6 bases outside the gene matches. CDR3 length: 15 amino acids.

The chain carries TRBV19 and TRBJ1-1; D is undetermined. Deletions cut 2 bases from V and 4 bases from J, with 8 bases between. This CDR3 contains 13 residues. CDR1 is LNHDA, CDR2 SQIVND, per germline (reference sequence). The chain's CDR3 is CASSIFSGTEAFF. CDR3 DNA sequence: TGTGCCAGTAGTATATTTAGTGGCACTGAAGCTTTCTTT.

In DNA form, the CDR3 reads TGTGCCAGCAGCCACTTCGCGGGCGAGCAGTACTTC. It codes for CASSHFAGEQYF. The chain uses TRBV7-9 and TRBJ2-7; a weak D match, TRBD2 (5 bases). This CDR3 contains 12 residues. V lost 5 bases, J lost 6 bases, and 11 bases lay in between. The V gene's germline CDR1 is SEHNR and CDR2 FQNEAQ (reference sequence).

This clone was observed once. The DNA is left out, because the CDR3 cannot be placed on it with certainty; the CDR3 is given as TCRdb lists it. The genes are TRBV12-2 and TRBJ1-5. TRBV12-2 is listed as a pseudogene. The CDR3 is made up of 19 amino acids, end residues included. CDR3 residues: CASRLRERWGLGIGQPQHF.

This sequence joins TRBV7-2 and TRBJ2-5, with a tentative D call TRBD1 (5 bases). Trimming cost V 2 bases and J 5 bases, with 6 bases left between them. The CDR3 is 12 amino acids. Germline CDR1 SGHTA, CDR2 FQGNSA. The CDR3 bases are TGTGCCAGCAGCTTATGGGGCGAGACCCAGTACTTC. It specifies CASSLWGETQYF.